Sequencing of this TCR beta chain was carried out in a study of blood T cell repertoires in COVID-19. Study-level background: Samples representing acute and convalescent COVID-19 were sourced from the United States, Italy and Spain. The cDNA or gDNA used as material had been derived from T cells, B-cell-depleted T cells, or PBMCs.

In the original analysis: Nucleated cell counts were estimated from reference gene primer amplification. The assay was immunoSEQ multiplex PCR, and TCRdb's table has in-frame clones only and misses some. V, J and clone size were drawn from that table, and D and trimming were deduced from the DNA. The repertoire has 240,000 or so clones, around 86% of them found once; the top ten carry just over 3%. The CDR3 loop spans 18 amino acids. The trim removed 4 bases at V and 0 bases at J, leaving 10 bases unmatched. Per the germline V gene, CDR1 is SGDLS and CDR2 is YYNGEE. This clonotype originated in a woman aged 25 to 45 who had recovered from COVID-19. Specimen: peripheral blood. The chain links TRBV9 to TRBJ2-6; 7 bases line up with TRBD1. The CDR3 region is CASSPRRDSLSGANVLTF. The CDR3 DNA reads as TGTGCCAGCAGCCCCCGCCGGGACAGCCTCTCTGGGGCCAACGTCCTGACTTTC.